This T cell receptor beta chain was recovered during a study of blood T cell repertoires in COVID-19. In the study overall: Samples representing acute and convalescent COVID-19 were sourced from the United States, Italy and Spain.

Authors' data handling: Reference gene primers were amplified, and this amplification served to estimate nucleated cell counts. Sequencing used immunoSEQ multiplex PCR; TCRdb keeps in-frame clones, though not all of them. The V and J calls and clone size were taken over from that table, and D and trimming were inferred from the DNA. Of roughly 300,000 clones in the sample, roughly 93% are singletons; the top ten hold about 2%. Living in 24 US areas, the participants were between about 18 and 90 years of age. Which cohort a participant joined came from the clinical history participants gave. Germline V CDR1 and CDR2: SEHNR, FQNEAQ (reference sequence). This CDR3 is 15 amino acids long. V dropped 5 bases and J dropped 0 bases, with 11 bases sitting between them.

This clonotype was obtained from a woman between 40 and 55 years old with acute COVID-19. This sequence joins TRBV7-9 and TRBJ2-4, with D tentatively TRBD1 (5 bases). The sample comprised PBMCs or T cells enriched from blood (not recorded which). The CDR3 DNA reads as TGTGCCAGCAGCGCCTCGACAGCAGCCAAAAACATTCAGTACTTC. It specifies CASSASTAAKNIQYF. The entire variable domain, with the rest obtained from reference TRBV7-9 and TRBJ2-4, is as follows: DTGVSQNPRHKITKRGQNVTFRCDPISEHNRLYWYRQTLGQGPEFLTYFQNEAQLEKSRLLSDRFSAERPKGSFSTLEIQRTEQGDSAMYLCASSASTAAKNIQYFGAGTRLSVL.